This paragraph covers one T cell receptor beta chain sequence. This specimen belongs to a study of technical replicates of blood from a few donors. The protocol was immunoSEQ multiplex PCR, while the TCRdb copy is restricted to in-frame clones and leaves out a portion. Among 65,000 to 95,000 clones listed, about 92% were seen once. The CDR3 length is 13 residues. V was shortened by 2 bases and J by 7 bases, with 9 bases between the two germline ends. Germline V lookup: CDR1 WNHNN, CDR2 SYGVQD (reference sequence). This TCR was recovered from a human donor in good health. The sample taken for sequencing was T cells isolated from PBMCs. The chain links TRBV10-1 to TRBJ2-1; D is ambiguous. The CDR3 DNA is TGCGCCAGCAGTGAGCCTCCCCTTAATGAGCAGTTCTTC. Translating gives CASSEPPLNEQFF.